The 22 T cell receptor beta chains below were found in one sample sequenced in a study of early stage breast cancer tumors (dated by TCRdb to the late 2010s). Libraries were built with the immunoSEQ multiplex PCR assay. Sourced from immuneACCESS, this table was stored by TCRdb with only in-frame sequences that have V and J called. A share of the clones is absent; for the studies checked, an unresolved V gene accounts for under half, and the remainder has no known explanation. In all, the sample holds more than 55,000 clones, and over 80% of those were seen once. Of the sample, approximately 4.5% is held by the ten largest clones. The specimen sequenced was blood. These receptors came from a person aged 40 to 49 with breast cancer.

The chain couples TRBV6-5 to TRBJ1-3, with D unresolved. This CDR3 comprises 15 residues. CDR1 is MNHEY, CDR2 SVGAGI, per germline. Trimming left V 4 bases short and J 0 bases short, with 10 bases between. The CDR3 coding sequence is TGTGCCAGCAGTTCTACGACCTACTCTGGAAACACCATATATTTT. Its protein product is CASSSTTYSGNTIYF.

CDR3 bases: TGTGCCAGTAGTATAGGAAAAGGCACTGAAGCTTTCTTT. Protein: CASSIGKGTEAFF. The chain joins TRBV19 to TRBJ1-1; no clear D gene. Germline V CDR1 and CDR2: LNHDA, SQIVND (reference sequence). Trimming removed 1 base at V and 4 bases at J, with 7 bases between. The CDR3 is made up of 13 amino acids.

This clone qualifies as large. The chain employs TRBV6-5 and TRBJ1-1; D is ambiguous. Germline V CDR1 and CDR2: MNHEY, SVGAGI. This CDR3 has 13 amino acids. Trimming took 2 bases from V and 10 from J, leaving 14 bases between them. CDR3: CASSYHPRMVAFF. In nucleotides, the CDR3 is TGTGCCAGCAGTTACCATCCCAGGATGGTAGCTTTCTTT.

The chain is built from TRBV29-1 and TRBJ2-5, with D tentatively TRBD1 or TRBD2 (6 bases each). This CDR3 is built from 13 residues. Per germline, CDR1 SQVTM and CDR2 ANQGSEA. Trimming cost V 7 bases and J 5 bases, with 17 bases left between them. This chain's CDR3 is CSGTGPGGETQYF. Here the CDR3 DNA reads TGCAGCGGTACAGGGCCTGGGGGGGAGACCCAGTACTTC. Full variable domain (rest looked up from reference TRBV29-1 and TRBJ2-5): SAVISQKPSRDICQRGTSLTIQCQVDSQVTMMFWYRQQPGQSLTLIATANQGSEATYESGFVIDKFPISRPNLTFSTLTVSNMSPEDSSIYLCSGTGPGGETQYFGPGTRLLVL.

CDR3 bases: TGTGCCAGCAGTGAAGCGGGACTTCGCCGCACAGATACGCAGTATTTT. Protein: CASSEAGLRRTDTQYF. The chain uses TRBV2 and TRBJ2-3; tentative D call: TRBD2 (6 bases). CDR1 SNHLY and CDR2 FYNNEI come from the germline V gene. Trimming shortened V by 0 bases and J by 1 base, and 11 bases separated the two germline ends. The CDR3 spans 16 residues.

The rearrangement joins TRBV27 to TRBJ2-7, with unresolved D. V was shortened by 0 bases and J by 4 bases, with 13 bases between the two germline ends. There are 15 residues in the CDR3. Germline V lookup: CDR1 MNHEY, CDR2 SMNVEV (reference sequence). DNA for the CDR3: TGTGCCAGCAGTTTATCGGCCCCTGCCCCATACGAGCAGTACTTC. It translates to CASSLSAPAPYEQYF.

The CDR3 sequence is CASRSLDRGTHQPQHF. CDR3 in DNA: TGTGCCAGCAGGTCTCTAGACAGGGGAACACATCAGCCCCAGCATTTT. V usage is TRBV28 and J usage is TRBJ1-5; 8 nucleotides line up with TRBD1. V was clipped by 6 bases and J by 5 bases; unmatched bases: 12. The germline V gene has CDR1 MDHEN and CDR2 SYDVKM. The CDR3 contains 16 residues.

V usage is TRBV7-9 and J usage is TRBJ2-1; possibly TRBD1 or TRBD2 for D (6 bases each). V was shortened by 1 base and J by 9 bases, with 10 bases between the two germline ends. The CDR3 sequence is 13 residues long. The germline CDR1 and CDR2 sequences are SEHNR and FQNEAQ (reference sequence). This CDR3 reads CASSLEGGTEQFF. The CDR3 DNA follows: TGTGCCAGCAGCTTAGAAGGGGGGACTGAGCAGTTCTTC.

V is TRBV28 and J is TRBJ2-1; the match to TRBD2 covers 11 bases. CDR1 is MDHEN and CDR2 is SYDVKM in the germline V gene. Trimming removed 6 bases from V and 8 bases from J; junction bases left unmatched: 9. CDR3 length: 15 residues. The DNA of the CDR3 is TGTGCCAGCAGCCATAGCGGGAGGGCTGCTGATGAGCAGTTCTTC. Protein product: CASSHSGRAADEQFF.

With regard to this clone: Other DNA sequences in the same sample also yield this CDR3. The chain has TRBV6-1 and TRBJ1-2; the match to TRBD1 covers 9 bases. J gave up 4 bases and V 6 bases, and 6 bases lay outside the gene matches. The CDR3 loop spans 14 amino acids. Germline CDR1 and CDR2: MNHNS and SASEGT. CDR3 coding DNA: TGTGCCAGCAGCCCGGGACAGGGTCTCTATGGCTACACCTTC. Protein product: CASSPGQGLYGYTF.

V usage is TRBV28 and J usage is TRBJ2-7, with 11 bases that match TRBD1. The J segment lost 6 bases and the V segment lost 4 bases, leaving 5 bases of the junction unmatched. The CDR3 runs to 14 residues. Looked up from germline, CDR1 is MDHEN and CDR2 is SYDVKM. The CDR3 protein is CASSSGQGEGEQYF. CDR3 in DNA: TGTGCCAGCAGTTCGGGACAGGGGGAAGGCGAGCAGTACTTC. The full variable domain, in which reference TRBV28 and TRBJ2-7 provide the parts outside the CDR3, is DVKVTQSSRYLVKRTGEKVFLECVQDMDHENMFWYRQDPGLGLRLIYFSYDVKMKEKGDIPEGYSVSREKKERFSLILESASTNQTSMYLCASSSGQGEGEQYFGPGTRLTVT.

This clone was observed a few times. The gene calls are TRBV4-2 and TRBJ2-2, with D maybe TRBD2 (5 bases). Trimming took off 0 bases at V and 5 bases at J, with 7 bases between the two ends. Germline CDR1 is LGHNA and CDR2 is YNFKEQ. This CDR3 spans 14 amino acids. CDR3 sequence: CASSQDRRTGELFF. The CDR3 DNA follows: TGTGCCAGCAGCCAAGATAGGAGGACCGGGGAGCTGTTTTTT.

A few counts support this clone. The V call is TRBV28, the J call TRBJ2-1; unclear D gene. V was shortened by 7 bases and J by 6 bases, with 7 bases between the two germline ends. Germline V CDR1 and CDR2: MDHEN, SYDVKM. This CDR3 has 11 amino acids. In DNA form, the CDR3 reads TGTGCCAGCAACCCAGGCAATGAGCAGTTCTTC. Residues: CASNPGNEQFF. Together with reference TRBV28 and TRBJ2-1, the CDR3 gives the full variable domain: DVKVTQSSRYLVKRTGEKVFLECVQDMDHENMFWYRQDPGLGLRLIYFSYDVKMKEKGDIPEGYSVSREKKERFSLILESASTNQTSMYLCASNPGNEQFFGPGTRLTVL.

J is TRBJ1-1 and V is TRBV29-1; maybe TRBD1 (5 bases). Germline-derived CDR1 and CDR2 are SQVTM and ANQGSEA. V lost 3 bases to trimming and J lost 3 bases, with 11 bases between them. The CDR3 loop spans 13 amino acids. The CDR3: CSVDRGKDTEAFF. In DNA, the CDR3 is TGCAGCGTTGATAGGGGCAAGGACACTGAAGCTTTCTTT.

The chain recombines TRBV10-1 with TRBJ2-5; no clear D. The CDR3 is 13 residues long. Germline lookup yields CDR1 WNHNN and CDR2 SYGVQD (reference sequence). V shed 8 bases and J shed 4 bases, with 14 bases lying between them. CDR3 region: CASCVWGRETQYF. CDR3 bases: TGCGCCAGCTGTGTTTGGGGAAGAGAGACCCAGTACTTC.

This clone was counted between two and nine times. The J gene is TRBJ2-7, the V gene TRBV4-1; D remains unclear. The germline V gene has CDR1 MGHRA and CDR2 YSYEKL. CDR3 size: 14 residues. The germline V and J ends were trimmed by 1 base and 0 bases, with 7 bases remaining between them. The CDR3 loop reads CASSQGYFSYEQYF. As DNA, the CDR3 is TGCGCCAGCAGCCAAGGGTACTTCTCCTACGAGCAGTACTTC.

The gene calls are TRBV21-1 and TRBJ2-3; the table's TRBD2 call for D was not verified on the DNA. TRBV21-1 is marked as a pseudogene. The CDR3 covers 19 residues. In nucleotides, the CDR3 is TGTGCCAGCAGCACCGGGACTAGCGGGAGAAAAACGACAGCAGATACGCAGTATTTT. Amino acid sequence: CASSTGTSGRKTTADTQYF.

V gene TRBV11-3 combines with J gene TRBJ1-2; 7 bases are shared with TRBD1. The ends lost 2 bases at V and 8 bases at J; junction bases unmatched: 14. The germline gives CDR1 SGHNT, CDR2 YENEEA. CDR3 length: 16 amino acids. The CDR3: CASSLPSTGRHKGYTF. CDR3 bases: TGTGCCAGCAGCTTACCGTCGACAGGGCGTCATAAGGGCTACACCTTC.

The chain links TRBV21-1 to TRBJ2-7. TRBV21-1 is annotated as a pseudogene. The CDR3 loop spans 14 amino acids. CDR3 residues: CASSKAMSSYEQYF. The CDR3 coding sequence is TGTGCCAGCAGCAAGGCTATGAGCTCCTACGAGCAGTACTTC.

This rearrangement joins TRBV11-2 to TRBJ2-5; no clear D gene. Germline assignment: CDR1 SGHAT and CDR2 FQNNGV. V was shortened by 0 bases and J by 4 bases, with 12 bases between the two germline ends. CDR3 size: 15 residues. The CDR3 bases are TGTGCCAGCAGCTTAGAGTTCCAGGAAGGAGAGACCCAGTACTTC. It yields the protein CASSLEFQEGETQYF.

This rearrangement joins TRBV9 to TRBJ1-1; no definite D call. The germline V gene encodes CDR1 SGDLS and CDR2 YYNGEE. There are 13 residues in the CDR3. Trimming stripped 3 bases from V and 8 bases from J, with 14 bases between. The CDR3 nucleotides are TGTGCCAGCAGCGAGGGCCCAGGAGACGAAGCTTTCTTT. Encoded protein: CASSEGPGDEAFF.

This clone was seen only a few times. This chain joins TRBV7-6 and TRBJ2-1; D remains unclear. In germline, CDR1 is SGHVS, CDR2 FNYEAQ. The CDR3 loop spans 15 amino acids. Trimming removed 1 base from V and 6 bases from J, with 13 bases in between. The CDR3 DNA is TGTGCCAGCAGCTTAGGCGGCAATGGTGGCAATGAGCAGTTCTTC. It specifies CASSLGGNGGNEQFF.